The T cell receptor beta chain described here comes from a study of cytomegalovirus exposure and HLA in healthy donors. The PCR used 60 Vbeta and 13 Jbeta primers. TCRdb keeps only in-frame clones here, not all; method: immunoSEQ multiplex PCR. The sample has about 110,000 clones, 60% to 75% seen once; the top ten hold roughly 7.8%. The study's findings and limits: Near-uniform donor sequencing depth was presumed by presence/absence analyses.

For this clone: Antigen unknown.

CDR1 and CDR2 from the germline V gene are SQVTM and ANQGSEA. The CDR3 consists of 14 residues. Trimming shortened V by 1 base and J by 3 bases, and 9 bases separated the two germline ends. Input material: PBMCs. The chain couples TRBV29-1 to TRBJ1-4; tentatively, D is TRBD1 (5 bases). The clonotype comes from a man in his thirties or forties in good health and CMV-seronegative. The CDR3 region is CSVEGGGANEKLFF. The CDR3 nucleotides are TGCAGCGTTGAAGGGGGGGGAGCTAATGAAAAACTGTTTTTT.